There are many counts of the clone carrying this T cell receptor beta chain. V was pared by 5 bases and J by 1 base, with 4 bases of the junction left unmatched. CDR1 is SGHVS, CDR2 FNYEAQ, per germline. The CDR3 consists of 15 residues. TCRdb independently ran MiXCR on the 5' RACE reads; one entry per CDR3 protein. The table includes roughly 70,000 distinct CDR3 sequences, around 3.9% detected once. This specimen comes from a study of neurological immune-mediated disorders. Sequenced material: PBMCs. This receptor was taken from a man younger than 40 with multiple sclerosis. The chain has TRBV7-6 and TRBJ2-5; 10 bases line up with TRBD2. The chain's CDR3 is CASSPGLASQETQYF. The CDR3, as DNA: TGTGCCAGCAGCCCGGGACTAGCGAGCCAAGAGACCCAGTACTTC.